A single sample is the source of the 26 T cell receptor beta chains below, sequenced in a study of blood T cells in healthy people across ages. For the second PCR, which ran for roughly 6 to 11 cycles, a sample-barcoded 5' primer and a J-beta primer mix were used. In TCRdb, the 5' RACE reads were re-called with MiXCR into one record per CDR3 protein. In the table there are about 800,000 distinct CDR3 sequences, less than 60% of which are singletons. Sequences were obtained from blood. The origin of the receptors is an elderly man in good health.

This clonotype showed up many times. The chain recombines TRBV5-1 with TRBJ2-5, with D maybe TRBD2 (6 bases). V dropped 4 bases and J dropped 0 bases, with 10 bases sitting between them. The germline gives CDR1 SGHRS, CDR2 YFSETQ. This CDR3 has 14 residues. DNA for the CDR3: TGCGCCAGCAGCCAGGACTATGACCAAGAGACCCAGTACTTC. This translates into CASSQDYDQETQYF.

This clonotype appeared a few times. The chain links TRBV29-1 to TRBJ1-1, with 8 nucleotides matching TRBD1. V lost 7 bases and J lost 2; bases outside the gene matches: 6. Germline loops: CDR1 SQVTM, CDR2 ANQGSEA. There are 13 residues in the CDR3. CDR3 DNA: TGCAGCGCCGGACAGGGACAAAACACTGAAGCTTTCTTT. As protein: CSAGQGQNTEAFF. The whole variable domain, remainder taken from reference TRBV29-1 and TRBJ1-1, is SAVISQKPSRDICQRGTSLTIQCQVDSQVTMMFWYRQQPGQSLTLIATANQGSEATYESGFVIDKFPISRPNLTFSTLTVSNMSPEDSSIYLCSAGQGQNTEAFFGQGTRLTVV.

This clonotype was detected many times. It may be a read error: a sequence one base away is much more abundant. The chain is built from TRBV12-3 or TRBV12-4 and TRBJ2-7, with 12 bases identical to TRBD2. This CDR3 has 15 amino acids. The V segment lost 7 bases and the J segment 7 bases; nucleotides outside the gene matches: 11. The CDR3 nucleotides read TGTGCCAGCACCAGACTAGCGGGAGTAGGCAATGAGCAGTACTTC. It is translated as CASTRLAGVGNEQYF.

This clonotype was detected ten times or more. The V call is TRBV28, the J call TRBJ2-1, with TRBD2 identical over 7 bases. The CDR3 contains 13 residues. In germline, CDR1 is MDHEN, CDR2 SYDVKM. J gave up 6 bases and V 5 bases, and 4 bases lay outside the gene matches. The CDR3 region has the DNA TGTGCCAGCAGTCGTCTAGCGGCCAATGAGCAGTTCTTC. Translation gives CASSRLAANEQFF.

The gene calls are TRBV30 and TRBJ1-4, with no clear D. V lost 1 base to trimming and J lost 8 bases, with 20 bases between them. The CDR3 runs 16 residues. The V gene's germline CDR1 is GTSNPN and CDR2 SVGIG (reference sequence). CDR3 sequence: CAWSASFTDLGEKLFF. Written as DNA, the CDR3 is TGTGCCTGGAGTGCTTCCTTTACGGACCTGGGGGAAAAACTGTTTTTT.

This clonotype has just a few counts. V and J are TRBV15 and TRBJ2-7; D is unclear. V was pared by 0 bases and J by 4 bases, with 10 bases between. The germline gives CDR1 LNHNV, CDR2 YYDKDF (reference sequence). The CDR3 has 14 residues. CDR3 residues: CATSREGSPYEQYF. CDR3 DNA sequence: TGTGCCACCAGCAGAGAGGGGTCTCCTTACGAGCAGTACTTC.

The V call is TRBV6-6, the J call TRBJ2-7; 8 nucleotides match TRBD2. The CDR3 runs 13 residues. Germline loops: CDR1 MNHNY, CDR2 SVGAGI (reference sequence). Trimming at V came to 6 bases and at J to 6 bases, leaving 7 bases not matched to a gene. Written as DNA, the CDR3 is TGTGCCAGCAGCGAGACTAGCGAACTCGAGCAGTACTTC. This gives the protein CASSETSELEQYF.

The genes are TRBV19 and TRBJ1-3; a weak D match, TRBD1 (5 bases). Trimming pared 5 bases from V and 0 bases from J, leaving 14 bases between. This CDR3 has 16 amino acids. CDR1 is LNHDA and CDR2 is SQIVND in the germline V gene (reference sequence). CDR3 residues: CASSLTSGSSGNTIYF. The CDR3 nucleotides read TGTGCCAGTAGTCTCACGTCAGGGAGCTCTGGAAACACCATATATTTT.

In this sample, this clonotype turned up a few times. This chain joins TRBV9 and TRBJ2-3, with 7 bases that match TRBD1. Germline CDR1 is SGDLS and CDR2 is YYNGEE. The CDR3 extends over 16 amino acids. Trimming took 3 bases from V and 0 from J; bases not matched to a gene: 7. Written as DNA, the CDR3 is TGTGCCAGCAGCGGAAGGACAGGAGCTAGCACAGATACGCAGTATTTT. Translated, it gives CASSGRTGASTDTQYF.

The chain employs TRBV10-1 and TRBJ2-2; 7 nucleotides align to TRBD1. Germline V CDR1 and CDR2: WNHNN, SYGVQD (reference sequence). This CDR3 spans 18 amino acids. Trimming cost V 3 bases and J 0 bases; bases outside gene matches: 10. The CDR3 nucleotides read TGCGCCAGCAGTGACCCGACAGGGTACACTTCGAACACCGGGGAGCTGTTTTTT. The encoded protein is CASSDPTGYTSNTGELFF.

The chain joins TRBV30 to TRBJ1-1; D is unresolved. The CDR3 extends over 13 amino acids. V was trimmed by 3 bases and J by 1 base, leaving 9 bases between them. Germline V gene sequence: CDR1 GTSNPN, CDR2 SVGIG (reference sequence). CDR3 nucleotide sequence: TGTGCCTGGAGAGATGGACGGAACACTGAAGCTTTCTTT. The encoded protein is CAWRDGRNTEAFF.

The chain uses TRBV10-3 and TRBJ2-2, with D perhaps assigned TRBD1 or TRBD2 (5 bases each). The V end lost 3 bases, the J end lost 9 bases, and 23 bases lay between the germline ends. The CDR3 contains 17 residues. Germline V gene sequence: CDR1 ENHRY, CDR2 SYGVKD. The CDR3 sequence: CAISDHGASSSLRELFF. CDR3 coding DNA: TGTGCCATCAGTGACCATGGGGCTAGCTCGTCCCTCAGGGAGCTGTTTTTT.

The chain is built from TRBV3-1 and TRBJ1-2; 7 nucleotides line up with TRBD1. The germline gives CDR1 LGHDT, CDR2 YNNKEL (reference sequence). V lost 5 bases, J lost 3 bases, and 9 bases stayed unmatched. The CDR3 totals 15 residues. The CDR3 sequence is CASSASGGMDYGYTF. The CDR3 DNA reads as TGTGCCAGCAGCGCCTCAGGGGGGATGGACTATGGCTACACCTTC.

This chain links TRBV7-2 with TRBJ2-3, with D perhaps TRBD2 (6 bases). Germline V lookup: CDR1 SGHTA, CDR2 FQGNSA. The CDR3 has 15 amino acids. The V and J ends lost 6 bases and 5 bases respectively, with 18 bases between them. CDR3 residues: CASRSIGGDRDTQYF. CDR3 bases: TGTGCCAGCAGAAGTATCGGGGGAGACAGAGATACGCAGTATTTT.

This clonotype occurred a few times. The CDR3 nucleotides read TGTGCCAGCAGCTTACCGCGGACAGGGGGAGATACGCAGTATTTT. Amino acids: CASSLPRTGGDTQYF. This rearrangement joins TRBV7-2 to TRBJ2-3; TRBD1 matches at 10 bases. Germline-derived CDR1 and CDR2 are SGHTA and FQGNSA. This CDR3 region has 15 residues. With 2 bases clipped from V and 5 bases from J, the junction kept 4 bases outside the gene matches.

The chain joins TRBV20-1 to TRBJ2-1; 9 bases map to TRBD2. The CDR3 loop spans 16 amino acids. In germline, CDR1 is DFQATT, CDR2 SNEGSKA (reference sequence). V gave up 6 bases and J gave up 2 bases; unmatched junction bases: 11. DNA for the CDR3: TGCAGTGCGGATTCCTTCAGCGGGGGGACCTACAATGAGCAGTTCTTC. Amino acid sequence: CSADSFSGGTYNEQFF.

The table lists this clonotype with a few counts. This chain uses TRBV5-5 with TRBJ1-2; 9 nucleotides line up with TRBD1. The CDR3 runs 14 residues. V dropped 5 bases and J dropped 7; count of bases not matched to a gene: 9. Germline V CDR1 and CDR2: SGHKS, YYEKEE (reference sequence). CDR3 nucleotides: TGTGCCAGCAGACGACCGGGACAGGGTTGTGGCTACACCTTC. Residues: CASRRPGQGCGYTF.

The chain couples TRBV12-3 or TRBV12-4 to TRBJ1-1; TRBD1 agrees at 8 bases. V trimming: 6 bases; J trimming: 4 bases; junction bases outside the gene matches: 10. The CDR3 consists of 15 residues. For the CDR3, the DNA is TGTGCCAGCAGCCTTTCCACAGGGGGGAGCACTGAAGCTTTCTTT. Its translation is CASSLSTGGSTEAFF.

The J gene is TRBJ2-1, the V gene TRBV12-3 or TRBV12-4; weak D call: TRBD1 (5 bases). The CDR3 runs to 14 residues. V was shortened by 11 bases and J by 3 bases, with 17 bases between the two germline ends. In DNA, the CDR3 is TGTGCCTGCCTATTAGGTAGGGGCTACAATGAGCAGTTCTTC. Translation gives CACLLGRGYNEQFF.

The rearrangement joins TRBV30 to TRBJ2-5; 10 bases align to TRBD2. Judging by the DNA end, TRBJ2-7 fits better; the J call may be wrong. The germline CDR1 and CDR2 sequences are GTSNPN and SVGIG (reference sequence). The CDR3 consists of 14 residues. CDR3 amino acids: CAWTSGSRGGEQYF. CDR3 nucleotides: TGTGCCTGGACTAGCGGGAGTCGCGGCGGCGAGCAGTACTTC.

In this sample, this clonotype turned up a few times. The chain carries TRBV6-2 or TRBV6-3 and TRBJ2-5; D remains unclear. The CDR3 extends over 14 amino acids. The germline V gene encodes CDR1 MNHEY and CDR2 SVGEGT. Trimming shortened V by 2 bases and J by 1 base, and 8 bases separated the two germline ends. In DNA form, the CDR3 reads TGTGCCAGCAGTTACATACAGATCCAAGAGACCCAGTACTTC. It specifies CASSYIQIQETQYF.

The rearrangement joins TRBV12-3 or TRBV12-4 to TRBJ2-5, with 9 bases that match TRBD1. The CDR3 is 13 amino acids. J gave up 11 bases and V 6 bases, and 10 bases lay outside the gene matches. The CDR3 is CASSWDRAREQYF. CDR3 nucleotides: TGTGCCAGCAGCTGGGACAGGGCTCGGGAGCAGTACTTC.

The rearrangement links TRBV6-5 to TRBJ1-2; 8 bases line up with TRBD1. Germline V gives CDR1 MNHEY, CDR2 SVGAGI. Trimming removed 5 bases from V and 4 bases from J; junction bases left unmatched: 6. This CDR3 spans 14 amino acids. The CDR3 bases are TGTGCCAGCAGTACCCGACAGGGGACCTATGGCTACACCTTC. It codes for CASSTRQGTYGYTF.

This clonotype came up a few times. This chain links TRBV27 with TRBJ2-7; TRBD2 matches 9 bases. With V trimmed by 1 base and J by 4 bases, 2 bases remained unmatched. CDR3 length equals 14 residues. Germline lookup yields CDR1 MNHEY and CDR2 SMNVEV (reference sequence). The CDR3 region is CASSLYAGGYEQYF. The CDR3 nucleotides read TGTGCCAGCAGTTTATACGCGGGAGGGTACGAGCAGTACTTC.

This clonotype was seen more than once but under ten times. The gene calls are TRBV12-3 or TRBV12-4 and TRBJ2-3; 12 nucleotides agree with TRBD2. CDR3 length equals 17 residues. The ends lost 5 bases at V and 3 bases at J; junction bases unmatched: 9. The CDR3 DNA reads as TGTGCCAGCAGTCAACTAGCGGGAGGAGGTTGGACAGATACGCAGTATTTT. Its protein product is CASSQLAGGGWTDTQYF.

This clonotype came up a few times. The rearrangement uses TRBV7-2 and TRBJ2-7; the D gene is possibly TRBD2 (6 bases). The V and J ends lost 1 base and 0 bases respectively, with 13 bases between them. The CDR3 spans 16 residues. Germline assignment: CDR1 SGHTA and CDR2 FQGNSA. This CDR3 is CASSLGAGPSSYEQYF. As DNA, the CDR3 is TGTGCCAGCAGCTTAGGCGCGGGGCCCTCCTCCTACGAGCAGTACTTC.